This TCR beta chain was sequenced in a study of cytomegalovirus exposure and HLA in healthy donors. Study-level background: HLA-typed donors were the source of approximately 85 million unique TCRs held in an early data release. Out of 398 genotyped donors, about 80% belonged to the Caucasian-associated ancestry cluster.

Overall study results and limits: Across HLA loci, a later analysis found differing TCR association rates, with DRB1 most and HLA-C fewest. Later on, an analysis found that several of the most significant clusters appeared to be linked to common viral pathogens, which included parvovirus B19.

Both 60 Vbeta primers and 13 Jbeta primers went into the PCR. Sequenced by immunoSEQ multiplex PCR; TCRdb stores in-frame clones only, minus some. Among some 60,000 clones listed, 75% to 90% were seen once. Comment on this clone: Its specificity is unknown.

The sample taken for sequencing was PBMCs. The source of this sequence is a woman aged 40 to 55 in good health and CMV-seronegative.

In nucleotides, the CDR3 is TGTGCCATCAGACCCGTCGGGACAGGGGGCACCGCCGGCACAGATACGCAGTATTTT. It translates to CAIRPVGTGGTAGTDTQYF. V usage is TRBV10-3 and J usage is TRBJ2-3; 12 bases fit TRBD1. Unmatched junction bases numbered 14, after V lost 6 bases and J lost 1 base. This CDR3 has 19 amino acids. Per germline, CDR1 ENHRY and CDR2 SYGVKD.